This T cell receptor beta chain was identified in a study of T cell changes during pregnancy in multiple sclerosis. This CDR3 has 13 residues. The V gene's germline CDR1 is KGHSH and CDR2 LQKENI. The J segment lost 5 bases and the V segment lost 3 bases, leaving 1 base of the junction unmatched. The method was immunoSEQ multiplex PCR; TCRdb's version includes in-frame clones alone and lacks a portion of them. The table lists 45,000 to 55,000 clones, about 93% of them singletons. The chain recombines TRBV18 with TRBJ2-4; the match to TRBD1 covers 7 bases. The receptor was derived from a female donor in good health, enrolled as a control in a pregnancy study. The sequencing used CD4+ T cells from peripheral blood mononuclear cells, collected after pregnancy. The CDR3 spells CASSPGQQNIQYF. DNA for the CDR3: TGTGCCAGCTCACCGGGACAGCAAAACATTCAGTACTTC.